One sample yielded the 18 T cell receptor beta chains listed below, sequenced in a study of blood T cell repertoires in COVID-19 (dated by TCRdb to 2020 to 2021). The library relied on the immunoSEQ multiplex PCR assay. The clones in this table, taken by TCRdb from immuneACCESS, are in-frame only. Not every clone is retained; where verified, under half of the shortfall comes from an unresolved V gene, and the cause of the rest is unknown. The sample includes some 110,000 clones, with roughly 80% observed a single time. 2% to 3% of the sample belongs to the ten largest clones. Sequencing input: peripheral blood. The receptors derive from a man aged 50-60 years with acute or convalescent COVID-19.

The table lists this clone with a few counts. The CDR3 region has the DNA TGTGCCAGTAGTATCGTAGACTATGGCTACACCTTC. It translates to CASSIVDYGYTF. The rearrangement joins TRBV19 to TRBJ1-2; no firm D call. V shed 3 bases and J shed 3 bases, with 5 bases lying between them. Germline assignment: CDR1 LNHDA and CDR2 SQIVND (reference sequence). This CDR3 contains 12 residues.

This chain's CDR3 is CASSLGDSNEKLFF. The CDR3 nucleotides are TGCGCCAGCAGCTTAGGGGACAGTAATGAAAAACTGTTTTTT. This sequence joins TRBV5-1 and TRBJ1-4, with TRBD1 matching 7 bases. The CDR3 is 14 amino acids. Germline lookup yields CDR1 SGHRS and CDR2 YFSETQ. The junction had 2 bases not matched to a gene; V was cut back by 2 bases and J by 4 bases. Filled out from reference TRBV5-1 and TRBJ1-4, the complete variable domain reads KAGVTQTPRYLIKTRGQQVTLSCSPISGHRSVSWYQQTPGQGLQFLFEYFSETQRNKGNFPGRFSGRQFSNSRSEMNVSTLELGDSALYLCASSLGDSNEKLFFGSGTQLSVL.

The chain joins TRBV2 to TRBJ2-4; TRBD2 is a possible D gene (5 bases). The CDR3 has 15 residues. The germline V gene has CDR1 SNHLY and CDR2 FYNNEI. Trimming removed 6 bases from V and 0 bases from J, with 12 bases in between. This CDR3 reads CASRVGDLAKNIQYF. CDR3 DNA sequence: TGTGCCAGCAGGGTGGGAGACTTAGCCAAAAACATTCAGTACTTC.

The rearrangement uses TRBV3-1 (or the pseudogene TRBV3-2) and TRBJ1-2; maybe TRBD1 (6 bases). There are 12 residues in the CDR3. V lost 1 base to trimming and J lost 7 bases, with 7 bases between them. The germline gives CDR1 LGHDT, CDR2 YNNKEL (reference sequence). CDR3 bases: TGTGCCAGCAGCCAAGCAGGGGTTGGCTACACCTTC. It is translated as CASSQAGVGYTF.

This chain links TRBV5-6 with TRBJ2-5; 9 bases align to TRBD1. The trim removed 4 bases at V and 4 bases at J, leaving 2 bases unmatched. CDR1 SGHDT and CDR2 YYEEEE come from the germline V gene. The CDR3 consists of 13 residues. The CDR3 nucleotides read TGTGCCAGCAGCCGGACAGGGGCAGAGACCCAGTACTTC. Protein: CASSRTGAETQYF.

This chain uses TRBV14 with TRBJ2-5, with D perhaps TRBD1 (7 bases). The CDR3 covers 15 residues. V dropped 4 bases and J dropped 6 bases, with 18 bases sitting between them. Germline V gene data show CDR1 as SGHDN and CDR2 as FVKESK. The DNA for the CDR3 is TGTGCCAGCAGCCCGAGGTCACAGGGGAGGCAGACCCAGTACTTC. As protein: CASSPRSQGRQTQYF.

This clone has a handful of counts. The chain links TRBV9 to TRBJ1-1, with D possibly being TRBD1 (6 bases). The length of the CDR3 is 15 residues. Trimming cost V 3 bases and J 0 bases, with 12 bases left between them. CDR1 SGDLS and CDR2 YYNGEE come from the germline V gene. The DNA for the CDR3 is TGTGCCAGCAGCGCCCAGGGGACCATGAACACTGAAGCTTTCTTT. It specifies CASSAQGTMNTEAFF.

The rearrangement uses TRBV29-1 and TRBJ2-2; possible D gene TRBD1, 6 bases. The germline V gene has CDR1 SQVTM and CDR2 ANQGSEA. The CDR3 loop spans 13 amino acids. V was shortened by 3 bases and J by 5 bases, with 10 bases between the two germline ends. The CDR3 here is CSVEGAGTGELFF. The CDR3 DNA reads TGCAGCGTTGAGGGGGCTGGGACCGGGGAGCTGTTTTTT.

This clone occurred a few times. The rearrangement uses TRBV5-1 and TRBJ2-2, with 8 bases fitting TRBD1. In germline, CDR1 is SGHRS, CDR2 YFSETQ. Trimming cost V 0 bases and J 0 bases; bases outside gene matches: 7. The CDR3 has 18 residues. This chain's CDR3 is CASSLVRRTGTNTGELFF. The CDR3 DNA reads TGCGCCAGCAGCTTGGTCCGGCGGACAGGGACGAACACCGGGGAGCTGTTTTTT.

The chain is built from TRBV10-2 and TRBJ2-7, with 10 positions matching TRBD2. V trimming: 3 bases; J trimming: 1 base; junction bases outside the gene matches: 3. CDR3 length equals 15 residues. CDR1 and CDR2 from the germline V gene are WSHSY and SAAADI. CDR3: CASSEELAGSYEQYF. CDR3 DNA: TGCGCCAGCAGTGAAGAACTAGCGGGGTCCTACGAGCAGTACTTC.

This chain joins TRBV2 and TRBJ2-1; 8 positions match TRBD1. CDR1 and CDR2 from the germline V gene are SNHLY and FYNNEI. The CDR3 is 15 amino acids. V was clipped by 2 bases and J by 7 bases; unmatched bases: 7. CDR3 amino acids: CASSEMGQALNEQFF. Written as DNA, the CDR3 is TGTGCCAGCAGTGAAATGGGACAGGCCTTAAATGAGCAGTTCTTC.

The gene calls are TRBV5-1 and TRBJ2-1; 10 nucleotides agree with TRBD1. With 1 base clipped from V and 10 bases from J, the junction kept 17 bases outside the gene matches. Per the germline V gene, CDR1 is SGHRS and CDR2 is YFSETQ. The CDR3 totals 18 residues. The CDR3 DNA reads TGCGCCAGCAGCTTGTACCCCGGGACAGGGGCCCTACAATCGGAGCAGTTCTTC. It specifies CASSLYPGTGALQSEQFF.

The rearrangement joins TRBV19 to TRBJ1-2, with D perhaps TRBD1 (5 bases). The length of the CDR3 is 13 residues. CDR1 LNHDA and CDR2 SQIVND come from the germline V gene (reference sequence). V was shortened by 7 bases and J by 4 bases, with 13 bases between the two germline ends. CDR3 loop: CASTLGRGYGYTF. CDR3 DNA: TGTGCCAGTACCCTCGGGAGGGGCTATGGCTACACCTTC.

This rearrangement joins TRBV6-5 to TRBJ2-2; 11 bases agree with TRBD2. V dropped 7 bases and J dropped 5; count of bases not matched to a gene: 3. The CDR3 runs 14 residues. CDR1 and CDR2 from the germline V gene are MNHEY and SVGAGI. Here the CDR3 DNA reads TGTGCCAGCACCACTAGCGGGGGAACCGGGGAGCTGTTTTTT. It is translated as CASTTSGGTGELFF.

This clone is a singleton in its sample. J is TRBJ1-1 and V is TRBV4-1; TRBD1 aligns across 9 bases. The CDR3 is 17 amino acids. J gave up 1 base and V 3 bases, and 9 bases lay outside the gene matches. Per germline, CDR1 MGHRA and CDR2 YSYEKL. CDR3: CASSQEPSGQGNTEAFF. The CDR3 nucleotides are TGCGCCAGCAGCCAGGAGCCGTCGGGACAGGGGAACACTGAAGCTTTCTTT.

The CDR3 nucleotides are TGTGCCACCCTTGACACCAGCCGAGGGACTGAAGCTTTCTTT. Translation gives CATLDTSRGTEAFF. The chain recombines TRBV19 with TRBJ1-1; unclear D gene. V was trimmed by 10 bases and J by 5 bases, leaving 20 bases between them. The CDR3 extends over 14 amino acids. Germline V gene sequence: CDR1 LNHDA, CDR2 SQIVND (reference sequence).

The chain combines TRBV5-4 with TRBJ2-2, with D maybe TRBD2 (5 bases). The V gene lost 5 bases and the J gene lost 7 bases, with 12 bases spanning the gap. From germline, CDR1 is SGHNT and CDR2 YYREEE (reference sequence). The CDR3 has 13 residues. In nucleotides, the CDR3 is TGTGCCAGCAGTACGGACTCAGACGGGGAGCTGTTTTTT. Translating gives CASSTDSDGELFF.

This clone has just one count. This chain connects TRBV27 to TRBJ2-1, with 12 nucleotides matching TRBD2. The CDR3 spans 16 residues. The V gene's germline CDR1 is MNHEY and CDR2 SMNVEV (reference sequence). V shed 5 bases and J 4 bases; nucleotides not matched to a gene: 6. CDR3: CASSPNLAGGYNEQFF. The CDR3 coding sequence is TGTGCCAGCAGTCCGAACCTAGCGGGGGGGTACAATGAGCAGTTCTTC.